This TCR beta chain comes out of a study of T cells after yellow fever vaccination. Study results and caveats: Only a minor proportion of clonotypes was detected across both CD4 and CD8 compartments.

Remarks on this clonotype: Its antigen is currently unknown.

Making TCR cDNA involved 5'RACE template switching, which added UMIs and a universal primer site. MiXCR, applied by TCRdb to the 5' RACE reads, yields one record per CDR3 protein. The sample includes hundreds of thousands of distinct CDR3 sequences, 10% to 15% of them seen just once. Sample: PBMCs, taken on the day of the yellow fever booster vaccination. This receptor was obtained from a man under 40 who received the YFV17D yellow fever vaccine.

In DNA, the CDR3 is TGTGCCAGCAGCGGGCAAGCGGGAGACAATGAGCAGTTCTTC. This translates into CASSGQAGDNEQFF. The chain is built from TRBV11-3 and TRBJ2-1; TRBD2 aligns across 8 bases. The ends lost 5 bases at V and 5 bases at J; junction bases unmatched: 5. Germline V gene lookup returns CDR1 SGHNT and CDR2 YENEEA. The CDR3 has 14 amino acids.